These 27 T cell receptor beta chains came from one sample sequenced in a study of T cell repertoires in cytomegalovirus infection. MiXCR, run by TCRdb on the reads, gives a single entry per CDR3 protein. The sample lists 500,000 to 600,000 distinct CDR3 sequences; about 15% were seen once. Sequencing was done on a sample of CD8+ T cells from PBMCs. The receptors originated from a human donor in good health (CMV status not recorded). Some clones in this sample may be carry-over from other donors' samples.

With regard to this clonotype: Mismatch with germline at one junction end may stem from a read error. As DNA, the CDR3 is TGTGCCAGCAGCCGGGTGAGGGGGAGGGCCAAGTTGGAAGGGGACTTC. Translation gives CASSRVRGRAKLEGDF. V usage is TRBV2 and J usage is TRBJ2-7; weak D call: TRBD2 (7 bases). CDR1 SNHLY and CDR2 FYNNEI come from the germline V gene. The CDR3 consists of 16 residues.

This chain joins TRBV9 and TRBJ2-3; weak D call: TRBD2 (7 bases). CDR1 and CDR2 from the germline V gene are SGDLS and YYNGEE. V was cut by 1 base and J by 1 base, with 13 bases left in between. The CDR3 totals 16 residues. This CDR3 reads CASSVPRGGGTDTQYF. The CDR3, as DNA: TGTGCCAGCAGCGTACCAAGGGGGGGGGGCACAGATACGCAGTATTTT.

This clonotype was seen ten or more times. The genes are TRBV7-9 and TRBJ1-5; D remains ambiguous. Germline V gene sequence: CDR1 SEHNR, CDR2 FQNEAQ (reference sequence). The ends were cut back, 3 bases at V and 2 bases at J, with 14 bases in the middle. The CDR3 has 16 amino acids. Written as DNA, the CDR3 is TGTGCCAGCAGCTTCAAACTGGACGGGGGCAATCAGCCCCAGCATTTT. This sequence encodes CASSFKLDGGNQPQHF.

This clonotype was seen ten or more times. This chain uses TRBV4-1 with TRBJ2-3; 12 bases align to TRBD1. From germline, CDR1 is MGHRA and CDR2 YSYEKL. The CDR3 consists of 15 residues. Unmatched junction bases numbered 1, after V lost 1 base and J lost 5 bases. The CDR3 bases are TGCGCCAGCAGCCAAGGGGACAGGGGGCAAGATACGCAGTATTTT. Protein sequence: CASSQGDRGQDTQYF.

This rearrangement joins TRBV27 to TRBJ2-1; D gene unclear. CDR1 and CDR2 from the germline V gene are MNHEY and SMNVEV (reference sequence). The germline V and J ends were trimmed by 0 bases and 0 bases, with 12 bases remaining between them. The CDR3 extends over 17 amino acids. The CDR3: CASSLSPWGSSYNEQFF. The CDR3 DNA reads as TGTGCCAGCAGTTTATCCCCTTGGGGAAGCTCCTACAATGAGCAGTTCTTC.

With respect to this clonotype: A read error may explain this, as a much larger clone is one base away. The genes are TRBV7-9 and TRBJ1-1; TRBD1 is a possible D gene (5 bases). CDR3 length: 13 residues. CDR1 and CDR2 (germline): SEHNR, FQNEAQ (reference sequence). The ends were cut back, 1 base at V and 3 bases at J, with 6 bases in the middle. The CDR3 DNA is TGTGCCAGCAGCTTAGAGGGGCACACTGAAGCTTTCTTT. Amino acid sequence: CASSLEGHTEAFF.

This clonotype was seen repeatedly, ten times or more. V usage is TRBV7-7 and J usage is TRBJ2-7, with a tentative D call TRBD1 (6 bases). The germline gives CDR1 SSHAT, CDR2 FNYEAQ (reference sequence). Trimming pared 5 bases from V and 2 bases from J, leaving 13 bases between. CDR3 length: 14 amino acids. The CDR3 loop is CASSPSTGPYEQYF. Written as DNA, the CDR3 is TGTGCCAGCAGCCCCTCGACAGGACCCTACGAGCAGTACTTC.

In this sample, this clonotype turned up many times. The V call is TRBV7-6, the J call TRBJ1-2; a possible D gene is TRBD1 (5 bases). The CDR3 runs 15 residues. The V and J ends lost 1 base and 8 bases respectively, with 17 bases between them. Per the germline V gene, CDR1 is SGHVS and CDR2 is FNYEAQ. The CDR3 nucleotides are TGTGCCAGCAGCTTAGAGCACGGGGGAGCAAGGGGCTACACCTTC. Amino acids: CASSLEHGGARGYTF. Looking up the rest from reference TRBV7-6 and TRBJ1-2 gives the full variable domain: GAGVSQSPRYKVTKRGQDVALRCDPISGHVSLYWYRQALGQGPEFLTYFNYEAQQDKSGLPNDRFSAERPEGSISTLTIQRTEQRDSAMYRCASSLEHGGARGYTFGSGTRLTVV.

In its sample, this clonotype was seen many times. The J gene is TRBJ2-7, the V gene TRBV7-2; TRBD2 aligns across 8 bases. Germline lookup yields CDR1 SGHTA and CDR2 FQGNSA. V shed 3 bases, J shed 4 bases, and the junction held 8 bases outside the gene matches. CDR3 size: 15 residues. The CDR3 sequence: CASSLGSPSGYEQYF. The CDR3, as DNA: TGTGCCAGCAGCTTGGGTTCCCCTAGCGGGTACGAGCAGTACTTC. The full variable domain, rest sourced from reference TRBV7-2 and TRBJ2-7, is GAGVSQSPSNKVTEKGKDVELRCDPISGHTALYWYRQSLGQGLEFLIYFQGNSAPDKSGLPSDRFSAERTGGSVSTLTIQRTQQEDSAVYLCASSLGSPSGYEQYFGPGTRLTVT.

This clonotype was observed a few times. This sequence joins TRBV28 and TRBJ2-4; D not resolved. V lost 2 bases, J lost 6 bases, and 14 bases lay in between. Germline V gives CDR1 MDHEN, CDR2 SYDVKM. The CDR3 consists of 15 residues. The CDR3: CASSLQGGLGNIQYF. The CDR3 coding sequence is TGTGCCAGCAGTTTACAAGGTGGCTTGGGAAACATTCAGTACTTC.

Comments on this clonotype: A read error may be the cause here, since a much bigger clone is one base away. This CDR3 is missing its conserved last phenylalanine or tryptophan, likely due to a read error. The V call is TRBV28, the J call TRBJ2-7; perhaps D is TRBD1 or TRBD2 (6 bases each). The CDR3 loop spans 17 amino acids. Per germline, CDR1 MDHEN and CDR2 SYDVKM. Trimming took 4 bases from V and 4 from J, leaving 23 bases between them. The CDR3 bases are TGTGCCAGCAGTTCCATCCAGGGCGGGGACACTATATACGAGCAGTACTTA. Translating it yields CASSSIQGGDTIYEQYL.

This clonotype has ten or more counts. The CDR3 coding sequence is TGTGCCAGCAGCTTAACCCGGGACAGGTACTCTCCCTGGGATGAGCAGTTCTTC. It codes for CASSLTRDRYSPWDEQFF. V is TRBV5-4 and J is TRBJ2-1; 8 positions agree with TRBD1. CDR1 is SGHNT and CDR2 is YYREEE in the germline V gene (reference sequence). V trimming: 2 bases; J trimming: 8 bases; junction bases outside the gene matches: 18. This CDR3 comprises 18 residues. The variable domain in full, with the rest retrieved from reference TRBV5-4 and TRBJ2-1, is ETGVTQSPTHLIKTRGQQVTLRCSSQSGHNTVSWYQQALGQGPQFIFQYYREEENGRGNFPPRFSGLQFPNYSSELNVNALELDDSALYLCASSLTRDRYSPWDEQFFGPGTRLTVL.

The chain uses TRBV10-3 and TRBJ2-1; 9 bases map to TRBD1. Germline assignment: CDR1 ENHRY and CDR2 SYGVKD. V lost 3 bases, J lost 7 bases, and 7 bases stayed unmatched. The CDR3 is 15 residues long. The chain's CDR3 is CAISDPDRGGNEQFF. CDR3 nucleotide sequence: TGTGCCATCAGTGACCCGGACAGGGGAGGGAATGAGCAGTTCTTC.

This clonotype was counted ten times or more. The V and J genes are TRBV5-6 and TRBJ2-1, with 7 bases that match TRBD2. V shed 4 bases and J 6 bases; nucleotides not matched to a gene: 13. Germline CDR1 is SGHDT and CDR2 is YYEEEE. This CDR3 comprises 16 residues. DNA of the CDR3: TGTGCCAGCAGCCTGAGACTAGCCCATCTGCTCAATGAGCAGTTCTTC. This encodes CASSLRLAHLLNEQFF.

The chain joins TRBV28 to TRBJ1-1; D unresolved. Germline V CDR1 and CDR2: MDHEN, SYDVKM. This CDR3 comprises 14 residues. V was cut by 6 bases and J by 6 bases, with 17 bases left in between. The CDR3 spells CASRVRARGAEAFF. The CDR3 DNA reads as TGTGCCAGCAGGGTGAGGGCCCGGGGAGCTGAAGCTTTCTTT.

A few counts support this clonotype. The chain joins TRBV6-1 to TRBJ1-1; D not certain. Trimming left V 6 bases short and J 3 bases short, with 14 bases between. The V gene's germline CDR1 is MNHNS and CDR2 SASEGT. CDR3 length equals 14 residues. This CDR3 is CASRPSPVHTEAFF. CDR3 sequence (DNA): TGTGCCAGCAGACCCTCCCCGGTCCACACTGAAGCTTTCTTT.

This clonotype occurred many times. The chain is built from TRBV28 and TRBJ2-1; 8 bases fit TRBD2. V lost 5 bases, J lost 0 bases, and 15 bases stayed unmatched. Germline assignment: CDR1 MDHEN and CDR2 SYDVKM. The CDR3 is made up of 19 amino acids. CDR3: CASSPKREKVMSSYNEQFF. For the CDR3, the DNA is TGTGCCAGCAGTCCTAAGCGGGAGAAGGTAATGAGCTCCTACAATGAGCAGTTCTTC.

In the case of this clonotype: At one of its ends the junction is not consistent with the germline gene, which may arise from a read error. The chain combines TRBV7-8 with TRBJ2-1; D possibly corresponds to TRBD2 (5 bases). From germline, CDR1 is SGHVS and CDR2 FQNEAQ. The CDR3 has 16 amino acids. This CDR3 is CASSLDWFSSYNEQFF. In nucleotides, the CDR3 is TGTGCAAGCAGCTTGGACTGGTTTAGCTCCTACAATGAGCAGTTCTTC.

This clonotype has a handful of counts. The chain recombines TRBV6-5 with TRBJ2-1; 11 positions match TRBD2. This CDR3 contains 13 residues. The ends lost 8 bases at V and 5 bases at J; junction bases unmatched: 2. Germline V gene sequence: CDR1 MNHEY, CDR2 SVGAGI. The DNA for the CDR3 is TGTGCCAGCGGACTAGCGGGCCACAATGAGCAGTTCTTC. Translation: CASGLAGHNEQFF.

This clonotype was picked up many times. J is TRBJ2-7 and V is TRBV12-3 or TRBV12-4; no reliable D call. The CDR3 is made up of 14 amino acids. Trimming removed 5 bases at V and 6 bases at J, with 17 bases between. CDR3 nucleotide sequence: TGTGCCAGCAGTCCAGCCCTACAGATTGGCGAGCAGTACTTC. Encoded protein: CASSPALQIGEQYF.

This clonotype was counted at least ten times. The chain joins TRBV28 to TRBJ2-7; 10 nucleotides match TRBD2. The CDR3 is 15 residues long. The germline V gene encodes CDR1 MDHEN and CDR2 SYDVKM. Trimming took 2 bases from V and 4 from J; bases not matched to a gene: 5. The CDR3 here is CASSLGTSARYEQYF. In DNA, the CDR3 is TGTGCCAGCAGTTTAGGGACTAGCGCTCGGTACGAGCAGTACTTC.

In its sample, this clonotype was seen a few times. J is TRBJ2-5 and V is TRBV2, with unresolved D. V lost 5 bases and J lost 9, with 10 bases in between. In germline, CDR1 is SNHLY, CDR2 FYNNEI. The CDR3 spans 11 residues. The CDR3: CASSFRQAQYF. For the CDR3, the DNA is TGTGCCAGCAGTTTCCGCCAGGCCCAGTACTTC.

The chain carries TRBV25-1 and TRBJ1-2; no reliable D call. Trimming cost V 4 bases and J 4 bases, with 7 bases left between them. Per the germline V gene, CDR1 is MGHDK and CDR2 is SYGVNS. The CDR3 is made up of 12 amino acids. The CDR3 spells CASSAEFYGYTF. In DNA, the CDR3 is TGTGCCAGCAGTGCAGAGTTCTATGGCTACACCTTC.

This clonotype came up many times. The chain joins TRBV7-2 to TRBJ2-1, with TRBD1 matching over 8 bases. With 5 bases clipped from V and 5 bases from J, the junction kept 8 bases outside the gene matches. The CDR3 has 15 residues. Germline CDR1 and CDR2: SGHTA and FQGNSA. In DNA form, the CDR3 reads TGTGCCAGCAGCCTTGGACAGGGATCCCACAATGAGCAGTTCTTC. This gives the protein CASSLGQGSHNEQFF.

This clonotype was counted at least ten times. The chain employs TRBV12-3 or TRBV12-4 and TRBJ2-7; the D is unclear. The CDR3 sequence is 12 residues long. Trimming removed 5 bases at V and 1 base at J, with 6 bases between. CDR3 loop: CASSTMSYEQYF. The CDR3, as DNA: TGTGCCAGCAGTACGATGTCCTACGAGCAGTACTTC.

In its sample, this clonotype was seen many times. V is TRBV14 and J is TRBJ2-1; D possibly corresponds to TRBD2 (5 bases). This CDR3 region has 13 residues. V dropped 3 bases and J dropped 5 bases, with 8 bases sitting between them. Per germline, CDR1 SGHDN and CDR2 FVKESK. Written as DNA, the CDR3 is TGTGCCAGCAGCCATGCGGGCGACAATGAGCAGTTCTTC. Its protein product is CASSHAGDNEQFF.

This rearrangement joins TRBV28 to TRBJ2-3; 7 bases align to TRBD2. From germline, CDR1 is MDHEN and CDR2 SYDVKM. V gave up 7 bases and J gave up 0 bases; unmatched junction bases: 4. There are 14 residues in the CDR3. As DNA, the CDR3 is TGTGCCAGCACGGGACTACGTAGCACAGATACGCAGTATTTT. This translates into CASTGLRSTDTQYF.